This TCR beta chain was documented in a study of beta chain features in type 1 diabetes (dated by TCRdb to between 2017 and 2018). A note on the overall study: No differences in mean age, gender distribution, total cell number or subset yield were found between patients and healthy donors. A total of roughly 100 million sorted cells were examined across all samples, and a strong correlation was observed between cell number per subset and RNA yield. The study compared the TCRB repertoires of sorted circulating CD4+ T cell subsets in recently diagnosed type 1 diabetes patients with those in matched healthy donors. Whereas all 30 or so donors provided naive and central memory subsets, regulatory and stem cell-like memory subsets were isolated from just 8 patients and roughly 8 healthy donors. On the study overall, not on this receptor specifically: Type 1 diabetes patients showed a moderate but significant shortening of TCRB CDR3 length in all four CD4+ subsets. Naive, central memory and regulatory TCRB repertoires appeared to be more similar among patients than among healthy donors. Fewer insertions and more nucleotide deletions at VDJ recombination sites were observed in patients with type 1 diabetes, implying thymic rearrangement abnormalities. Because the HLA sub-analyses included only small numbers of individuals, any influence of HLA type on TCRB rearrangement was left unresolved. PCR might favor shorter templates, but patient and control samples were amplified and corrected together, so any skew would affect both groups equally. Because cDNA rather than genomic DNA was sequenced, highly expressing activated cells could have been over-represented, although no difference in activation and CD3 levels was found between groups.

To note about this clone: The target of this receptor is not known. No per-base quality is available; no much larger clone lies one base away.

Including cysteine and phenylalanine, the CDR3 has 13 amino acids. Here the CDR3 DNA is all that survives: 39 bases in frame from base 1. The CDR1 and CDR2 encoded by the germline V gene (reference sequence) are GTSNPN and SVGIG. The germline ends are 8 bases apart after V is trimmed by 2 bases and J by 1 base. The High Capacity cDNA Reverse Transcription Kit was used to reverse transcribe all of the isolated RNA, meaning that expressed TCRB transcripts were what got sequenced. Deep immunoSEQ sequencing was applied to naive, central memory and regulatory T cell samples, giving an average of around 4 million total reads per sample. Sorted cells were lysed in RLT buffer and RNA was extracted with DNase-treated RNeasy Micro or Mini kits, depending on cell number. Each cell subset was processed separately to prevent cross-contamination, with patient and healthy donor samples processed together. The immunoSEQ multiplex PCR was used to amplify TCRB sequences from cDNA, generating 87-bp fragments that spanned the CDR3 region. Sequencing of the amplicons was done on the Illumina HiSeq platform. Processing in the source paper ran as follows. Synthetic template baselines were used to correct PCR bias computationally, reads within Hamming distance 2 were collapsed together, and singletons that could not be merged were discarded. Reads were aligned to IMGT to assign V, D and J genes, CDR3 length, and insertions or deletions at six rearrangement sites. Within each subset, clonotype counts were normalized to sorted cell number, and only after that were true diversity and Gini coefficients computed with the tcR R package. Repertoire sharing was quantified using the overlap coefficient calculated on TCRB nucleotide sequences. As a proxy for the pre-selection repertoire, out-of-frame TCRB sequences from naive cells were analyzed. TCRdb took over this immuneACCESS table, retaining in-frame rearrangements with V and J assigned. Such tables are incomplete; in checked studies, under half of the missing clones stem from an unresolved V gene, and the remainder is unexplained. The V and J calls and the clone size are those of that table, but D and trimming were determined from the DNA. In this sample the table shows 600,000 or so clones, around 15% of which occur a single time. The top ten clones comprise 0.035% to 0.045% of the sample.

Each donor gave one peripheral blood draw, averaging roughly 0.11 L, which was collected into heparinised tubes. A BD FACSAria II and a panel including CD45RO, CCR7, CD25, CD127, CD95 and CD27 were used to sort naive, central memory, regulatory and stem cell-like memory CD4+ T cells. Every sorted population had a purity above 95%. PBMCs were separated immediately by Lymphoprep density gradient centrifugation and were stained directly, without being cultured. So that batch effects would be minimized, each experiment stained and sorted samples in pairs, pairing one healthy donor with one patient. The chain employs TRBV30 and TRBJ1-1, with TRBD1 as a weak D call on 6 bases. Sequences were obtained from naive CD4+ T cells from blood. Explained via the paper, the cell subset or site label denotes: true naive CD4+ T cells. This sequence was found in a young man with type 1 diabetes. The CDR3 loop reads CAWSPQGNTEAFF. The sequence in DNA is TGTGCCTGGAGTCCACAGGGGAACACTGAAGCTTTCTTT. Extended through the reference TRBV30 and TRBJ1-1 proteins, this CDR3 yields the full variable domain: SQTIHQWPATLVQPVGSPLSLECTVEGTSNPNLYWYRQAAGRGLQLLFYSVGIGQISSEVPQNLSASRPQDRQFILSSKKLLLSDSGFYLCAWSPQGNTEAFFGQGTRLTVV.